A selection of T cell receptor beta chains follows, all from one sample in a study of low-dose radiotherapy and immunotherapy resistance in tumors. TCRdb fed the reads into MiXCR, producing one record per CDR3 protein. Of about 82,000 distinct CDR3 sequences detected, around 18% appear once; the ten largest clones hold about 5.5%. The material sequenced was PBMCs, taken before treatment. These TCRs come from a male donor with prostate cancer. The CDR3 runs from the conserved cysteine through the conserved F or W. The order of the fields is CDR3 length, V gene, clone size, D gene, J gene, CDR3 protein, CDR3 DNA. A D gene is named only where the DNA matches it firmly. Some rows mark clone size as missing; the rest say once, few, many or name a class of expanded clone.

14	TRBV12-3/TRBV12-4	many	NA	TRBJ1-2	CASRHTKTGYGYTF	TGTGCCAGCAGGCACACTAAAACAGGCTATGGCTACACCTTC
16	TRBV6-1	many	TRBD2	TRBJ2-2	CASRSSGRAGTGELFF	TGTGCCAGCAGGTCTAGCGGGAGGGCGGGCACCGGGGAGCTGTTTTTT
15	TRBV5-4	many	TRBD2	TRBJ2-3	CASSKTSGHTDTQYF	TGTGCCAGCAGCAAGACTAGCGGGCACACAGATACGCAGTATTTT
17	TRBV20-1	many	NA	TRBJ2-3	CSARDLFESAGTDTQYF	TGCAGTGCTAGAGATTTGTTTGAGTCGGCAGGCACAGATACGCAGTATTTT
15	TRBV5-6	many	NA	TRBJ2-1	CASSGIGGPYNEQFF	TGTGCCAGCAGCGGAATAGGGGGGCCCTACAATGAGCAGTTCTTC
15	TRBV27	many	TRBD1	TRBJ1-5	CASSLSGGAGQPQHF	TGTGCCAGCAGTTTATCAGGGGGCGCAGGTCAGCCCCAGCATTTT
14	TRBV5-4	many	TRBD1	TRBJ2-1	CASSLRGQGRGKFF	TGTGCCAGCAGCTTAAGGGGACAGGGAAGGGGGAAGTTCTTC
17	TRBV5-6	many	NA	TRBJ2-6	CASSLTITGSGANVLTF	TGTGCCAGCAGCTTGACCATTACAGGGTCTGGGGCCAACGTCCTGACTTTC
14	TRBV7-2	few	NA	TRBJ2-7	CASSIRQQSYEQYF	TGTGCCAGCAGCATCAGACAGCAGTCCTACGAGCAGTACTTC
14	TRBV5-1	many	TRBD1	TRBJ1-5	CASSVAGGIQPQHF	TGCGCCAGCAGCGTAGCAGGGGGTATTCAGCCCCAGCATTTT
13	TRBV5-1	many	NA	TRBJ2-6	CASQPSGANVLTF	TGCGCCAGTCAGCCCTCTGGGGCCAACGTCCTGACTTTC
13	TRBV28	once	NA	TRBJ1-5	CASRGRGNQPQHF	TGTGCCAGCCGTGGAAGGGGCAATCAGCCCCAGCATTTC
14	TRBV7-2	NA	TRBD2	TRBJ2-7	CASSRTSGTYEQYF	TGTGCCAGCAGCCGGACTAGCGGAACCTACGAGCAGTACTTC
15	TRBV5-1	many	NA	TRBJ2-3	CASSLDGGSTDTQYF	TGCGCCAGCAGCTTGGACGGGGGAAGCACAGATACGCAGTATTTT
16	TRBV30	many	TRBD1	TRBJ2-7	CAWSPGTGSQPYEQYF	TGTGCCTGGAGTCCCGGGACAGGGTCCCAGCCCTACGAGCAGTACTTC
14	TRBV19	few	NA	TRBJ1-2	CASSGSGVSVGYTF	TGTGCCAGTAGTGGGTCAGGGGTGTCAGTTGGCTACACCTTC
12	TRBV29-1	few	TRBD1	TRBJ1-2	CSVDGQGGGYTF	TGCAGCGTTGATGGACAGGGAGGGGGCTACACCTTC
13	TRBV6-2/TRBV6-3	many	NA	TRBJ1-2	CASSRPKNYGYTF	TGTGCCAGCAGTCGACCGAAAAACTATGGCTACACCTTC
13	TRBV27	many	NA	TRBJ1-1	CASSFSGRTEAFF	TGTGCCAGCAGTTTCTCAGGGCGAACTGAAGCTTTCTTT
14	TRBV6-2/TRBV6-3	many	TRBD1	TRBJ2-1	CASRTGGALYEQFF	TGTGCCAGCAGAACAGGGGGCGCTCTCTATGAGCAGTTCTTC
16	TRBV20-1	many	NA	TRBJ1-2	CSARAPILPVAYGYTF	TGCAGTGCTAGAGCCCCGATTCTTCCCGTTGCCTATGGCTACACCTTC
15	TRBV7-3	many	NA	TRBJ2-5	CASSVRGTLQETQYF	TGTGCCAGCAGCGTAAGGGGGACCCTTCAAGAGACCCAGTACTTC
17	TRBV5-1	many	TRBD2	TRBJ2-3	CASSLEGLAGDIDTQYF	TGCGCCAGCAGCTTAGAAGGACTAGCGGGAGATATTGATACGCAGTATTTT
14	TRBV20-1	NA	NA	TRBJ2-6	CSAPVARGANVLTF	TGCAGTGCCCCAGTTGCCCGTGGGGCCAACGTCCTGACTTTC
15	TRBV2	many	TRBD2	TRBJ2-2	CASSEVAGGTGELFF	TGTGCCAGCAGTGAAGTAGCGGGGGGCACCGGGGAGCTGTTTTTT
18	TRBV27	many	TRBD2	TRBJ2-5	CASSPGTSGPTHWETQYF	TGTGCCAGCAGCCCCGGGACTAGCGGGCCAACCCACTGGGAGACCCAGTACTTC
16	TRBV9	many	TRBD1	TRBJ2-3	CASSPRGGGTGDTQYF	TGTGCCAGCAGCCCCCGGGGAGGGGGGACAGGGGATACGCAGTATTTT
16	TRBV6-6	many	TRBD1	TRBJ1-5	CASNGPGQGGNQPQHF	TGTGCCAGCAATGGGCCGGGACAGGGGGGCAATCAGCCCCAGCATTTT
13	TRBV19	many	NA	TRBJ1-5	CASLGQRNQPQHF	TGTGCCAGTCTCGGGCAGCGCAATCAGCCCCAGCATTTT
12	TRBV7-9	many	NA	TRBJ1-5	CASSIRDQPQHF	TGTGCCAGCAGCATAAGGGATCAGCCCCAGCATTTT
10	TRBV29-1	NA	NA	TRBJ2-7	CVEDQVEQYF	TGCGTTGAAGATCAGGTCGAGCAGTACTTC
14	TRBV6-2/TRBV6-3	many	NA	TRBJ2-3	CASTPQSPTDTQYF	TGTGCCAGCACTCCACAAAGCCCCACAGATACGCAGTATTTT